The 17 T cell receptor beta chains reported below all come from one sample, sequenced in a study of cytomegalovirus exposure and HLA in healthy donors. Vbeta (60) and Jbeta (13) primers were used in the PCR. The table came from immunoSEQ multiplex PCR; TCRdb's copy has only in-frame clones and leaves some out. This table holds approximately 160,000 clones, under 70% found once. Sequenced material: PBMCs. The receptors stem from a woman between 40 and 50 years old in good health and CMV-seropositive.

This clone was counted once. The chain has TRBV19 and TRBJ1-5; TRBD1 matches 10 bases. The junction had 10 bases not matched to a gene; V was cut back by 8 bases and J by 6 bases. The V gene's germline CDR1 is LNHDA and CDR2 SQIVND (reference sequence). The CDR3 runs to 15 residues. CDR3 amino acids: CASGAETGGFQPQHF. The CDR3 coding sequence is TGTGCCAGTGGCGCGGAGACAGGGGGCTTTCAGCCCCAGCATTTT.

CDR3 coding DNA: TGTGCCATCAGTGCCGGACTAGCGGGGGAGGGAGAGCAGTACTTC. It translates to CAISAGLAGEGEQYF. This chain connects TRBV10-3 to TRBJ2-7; 13 bases match TRBD2. The CDR3 is 15 amino acids. In germline, CDR1 is ENHRY, CDR2 SYGVKD. Germline trimming cut 4 bases from V and 7 bases from J; bases unmatched to any gene: 7.

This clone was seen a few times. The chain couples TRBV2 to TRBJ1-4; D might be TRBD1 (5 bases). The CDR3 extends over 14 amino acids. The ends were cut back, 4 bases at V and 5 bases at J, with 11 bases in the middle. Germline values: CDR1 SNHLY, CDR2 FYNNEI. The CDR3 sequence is CASSGGVLNEKLFF. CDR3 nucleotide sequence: TGTGCCAGCAGTGGGGGCGTCCTAAATGAAAAACTGTTTTTT.

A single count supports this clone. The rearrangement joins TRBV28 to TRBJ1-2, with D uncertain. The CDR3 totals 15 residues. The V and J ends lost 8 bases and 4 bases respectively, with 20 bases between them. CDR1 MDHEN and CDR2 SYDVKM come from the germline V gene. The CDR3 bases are TGTGCCAGCCGCACCCCAGCGTGGCAGCTCTATGGCTACACCTTC. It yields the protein CASRTPAWQLYGYTF.

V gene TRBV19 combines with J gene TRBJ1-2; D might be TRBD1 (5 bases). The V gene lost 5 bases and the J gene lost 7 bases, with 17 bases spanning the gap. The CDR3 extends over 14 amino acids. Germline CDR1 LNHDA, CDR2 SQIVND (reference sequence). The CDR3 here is CASSATQGFGGYTF. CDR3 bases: TGTGCCAGTAGTGCCACCCAGGGCTTCGGTGGCTACACCTTC.

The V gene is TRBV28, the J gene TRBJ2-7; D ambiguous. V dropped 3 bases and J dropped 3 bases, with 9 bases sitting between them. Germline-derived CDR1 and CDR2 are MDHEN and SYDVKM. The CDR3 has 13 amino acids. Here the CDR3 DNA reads TGTGCCAGCAGTTTCCGTCTTCTCTACGAGCAGTACTTC. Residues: CASSFRLLYEQYF. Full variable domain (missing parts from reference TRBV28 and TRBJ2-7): DVKVTQSSRYLVKRTGEKVFLECVQDMDHENMFWYRQDPGLGLRLIYFSYDVKMKEKGDIPEGYSVSREKKERFSLILESASTNQTSMYLCASSFRLLYEQYFGPGTRLTVT.

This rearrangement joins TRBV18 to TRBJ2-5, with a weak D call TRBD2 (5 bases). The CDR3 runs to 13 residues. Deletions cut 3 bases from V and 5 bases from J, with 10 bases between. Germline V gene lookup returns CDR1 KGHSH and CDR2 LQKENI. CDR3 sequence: CASSPVGAETQYF. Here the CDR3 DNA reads TGTGCCAGCTCACCGGTGGGAGCGGAGACCCAGTACTTC. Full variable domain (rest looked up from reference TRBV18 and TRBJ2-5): NAGVMQNPRHLVRRRGQEARLRCSPMKGHSHVYWYRQLPEEGLKFMVYLQKENIIDESGMPKERFSAEFPKEGPSILRIQQVVRGDSAAYFCASSPVGAETQYFGPGTRLLVL.

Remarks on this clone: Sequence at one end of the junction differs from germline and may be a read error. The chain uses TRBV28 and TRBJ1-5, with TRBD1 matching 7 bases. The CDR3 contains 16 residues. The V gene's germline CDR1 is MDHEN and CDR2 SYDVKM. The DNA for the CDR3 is TGTGCCAGCAGTTCACCCCAGACAGGGAAGGGTCAGCCCCAGAATTTT. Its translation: CASSSPQTGKGQPQNF. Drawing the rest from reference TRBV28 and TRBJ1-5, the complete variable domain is DVKVTQSSRYLVKRTGEKVFLECVQDMDHENMFWYRQDPGLGLRLIYFSYDVKMKEKGDIPEGYSVSREKKERFSLILESASTNQTSMYLCASSSPQTGKGQPQNFGDGTRLSIL.

The CDR3 protein is CASSPKTGGNQPQHF. CDR3 in DNA: TGTGCCAGCAGCCCTAAGACAGGGGGAAATCAGCCCCAGCATTTT. The V gene is TRBV5-6, the J gene TRBJ1-5; 9 positions match TRBD1. The V gene's germline CDR1 is SGHDT and CDR2 YYEEEE. V lost 4 bases, J lost 4 bases, and 6 bases stayed unmatched. The length of the CDR3 is 15 residues.

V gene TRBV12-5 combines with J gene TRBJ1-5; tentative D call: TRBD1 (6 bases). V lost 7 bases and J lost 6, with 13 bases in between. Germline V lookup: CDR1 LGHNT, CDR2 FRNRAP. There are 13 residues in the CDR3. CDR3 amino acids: CASAPGGLQPQHF. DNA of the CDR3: TGTGCTAGTGCCCCCGGGGGGCTTCAGCCCCAGCATTTT.

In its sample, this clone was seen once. The CDR3 sequence: CASSFFNRDWNTIYF. CDR3 bases: TGTGCCAGCAGCTTCTTCAACCGGGACTGGAACACCATATATTTT. V and J are TRBV5-6 and TRBJ1-3; tentative D call: TRBD1 (5 bases). V lost 2 bases, J lost 7 bases, and 16 bases lay in between. In germline, CDR1 is SGHDT, CDR2 YYEEEE. The CDR3 totals 15 residues. Variable domain in full (rest from reference TRBV5-6 and TRBJ1-3): DAGVTQSPTHLIKTRGQQVTLRCSPKSGHDTVSWYQQALGQGPQFIFQYYEEEERQRGNFPDRFSGHQFPNYSSELNVNALLLGDSALYLCASSFFNRDWNTIYFGEGSWLTVV.

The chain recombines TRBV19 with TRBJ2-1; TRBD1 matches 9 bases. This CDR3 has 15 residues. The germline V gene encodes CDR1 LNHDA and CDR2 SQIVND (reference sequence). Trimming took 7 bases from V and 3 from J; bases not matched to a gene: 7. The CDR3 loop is CASTRGTGFYNEQFF. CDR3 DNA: TGTGCCAGTACTAGAGGGACAGGGTTCTACAATGAGCAGTTCTTC.

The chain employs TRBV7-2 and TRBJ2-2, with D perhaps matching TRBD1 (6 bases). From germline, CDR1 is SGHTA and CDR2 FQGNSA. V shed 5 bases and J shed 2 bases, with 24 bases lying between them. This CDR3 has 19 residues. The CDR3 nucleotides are TGTGCCAGCAGCCCGGGCCCCCCTGGCAGGGGACCTAACACCGGGGAGCTGTTTTTT. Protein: CASSPGPPGRGPNTGELFF.

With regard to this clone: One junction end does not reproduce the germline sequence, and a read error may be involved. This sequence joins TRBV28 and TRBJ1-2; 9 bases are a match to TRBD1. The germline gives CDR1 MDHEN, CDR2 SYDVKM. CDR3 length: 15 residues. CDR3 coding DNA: TGTGCCAGCACTTTAGGGGGACAGGGTGTTGGGGGCTACACCTTC. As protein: CASTLGGQGVGGYTF.

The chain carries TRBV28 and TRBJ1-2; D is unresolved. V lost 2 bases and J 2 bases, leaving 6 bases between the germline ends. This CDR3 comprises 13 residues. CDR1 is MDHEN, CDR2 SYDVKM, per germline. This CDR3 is CASSLTQNYGYTF. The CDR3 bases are TGTGCCAGCAGTTTAACACAGAACTATGGCTACACCTTC.

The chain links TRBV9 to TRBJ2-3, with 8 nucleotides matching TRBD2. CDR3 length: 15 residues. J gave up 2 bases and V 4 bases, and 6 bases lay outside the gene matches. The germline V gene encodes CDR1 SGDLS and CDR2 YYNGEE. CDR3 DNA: TGTGCCAGCAGCATAACTAGCGGACCCACAGATACGCAGTATTTT. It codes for CASSITSGPTDTQYF. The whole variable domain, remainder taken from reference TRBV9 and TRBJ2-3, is DSGVTQTPKHLITATGQRVTLRCSPRSGDLSVYWYQQSLDQGLQFLIQYYNGEERAKGNILERFSAQQFPDLHSELNLSSLELGDSALYFCASSITSGPTDTQYFGPGTRLTVL.

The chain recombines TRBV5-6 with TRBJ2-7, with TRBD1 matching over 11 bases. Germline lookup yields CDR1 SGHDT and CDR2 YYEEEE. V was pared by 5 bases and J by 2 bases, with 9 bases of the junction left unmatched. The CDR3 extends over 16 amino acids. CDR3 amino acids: CASRRRPGQGAYEQYF. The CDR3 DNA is TGTGCCAGCAGAAGACGACCGGGACAGGGGGCCTACGAGCAGTACTTC.